The source of this T cell receptor (beta chain) is a study of cytomegalovirus exposure and HLA in healthy donors. This clone turned up a few times. Its target is not known. Data came from immunoSEQ multiplex PCR; TCRdb stores just in-frame clones and leaves some out. The table has 140,000 to 150,000 clones, approximately 86% seen once. Study-wide findings and caveats: Cytomegalovirus status was reportedly diagnosed by the classifier with high sensitivity and specificity. Within the approximately 110 validation repertoires, first-cohort TCR clusters tended to co-occur, according to a later analysis.

Between the trimmed V and J ends, which lost 2 bases and 0 bases, there was a span of 6 bases. Germline CDR1 is WNHNN and CDR2 is SYGVQD (reference sequence). The CDR3 runs 14 residues. This sequence originates from a man aged 18-30 years in good health and CMV-seropositive. The sample consisted of PBMCs. The V call is TRBV10-1, the J call TRBJ2-3; D remains ambiguous. The CDR3 region is CASSEVTSTDTQYF. The CDR3 region has the DNA TGCGCCAGCAGTGAGGTTACTAGCACAGATACGCAGTATTTT.